The 21 T cell receptor beta chains below were found in one sample sequenced in a study of cytomegalovirus exposure and HLA in healthy donors. Amplification used 60 Vbeta primers and 13 Jbeta primers. Profiling relied on immunoSEQ multiplex PCR, and the TCRdb table lists in-frame clones only, not all of them. The data hold about 160,000 clones, with around four fifths observed a single time. The sample consisted of PBMCs. The receptors were gathered from a woman aged 45 to 65 in good health and CMV-seronegative.

The CDR3 DNA sequence: TGTGCCAGCAGTGATGCGCAGGGAGGCTTCGGCGGGGAGCTGTTTTTT. Translation gives CASSDAQGGFGGELFF. V gene TRBV6-4 combines with J gene TRBJ2-2; TRBD2 might be the D (6 bases). This CDR3 is 16 amino acids long. V lost 3 bases to trimming and J lost 7 bases, with 18 bases between them. CDR1 is MRHNA and CDR2 is SNTAGT in the germline V gene.

This chain connects TRBV4-3 to TRBJ1-6; D possibly corresponds to TRBD1 (6 bases). V lost 0 bases, J lost 9 bases, and 18 bases lay in between. Germline-derived CDR1 and CDR2 are LGHNA and YSLEER. The CDR3 runs 17 residues. The CDR3 sequence: CASSQDPGGGAVSPLHF. Written as DNA, the CDR3 is TGCGCCAGCAGCCAAGACCCCGGCGGGGGGGCGGTTTCACCCCTCCACTTT.

This clone was seen more than once but under ten times. V and J are TRBV20-1 and TRBJ1-2, with D possibly being TRBD1 (6 bases). The CDR3 has 11 amino acids. Looked up from germline, CDR1 is DFQATT and CDR2 is SNEGSKA (reference sequence). V lost 6 bases and J lost 7, with 12 bases in between. CDR3 loop: CSATGSGGYTF. CDR3 nucleotides: TGCAGTGCCACAGGGAGTGGTGGCTACACCTTC.

The CDR3 bases are TGTGCCAGCAGTCCCAACCGTCTAGCGGGAGGAGGGGATACGCAGTATTTT. This codes for CASSPNRLAGGGDTQYF. This chain connects TRBV27 to TRBJ2-3, with TRBD2 identical over 11 bases. V shed 5 bases, J shed 6 bases, and the junction held 13 bases outside the gene matches. Germline V gives CDR1 MNHEY, CDR2 SMNVEV (reference sequence). There are 17 residues in the CDR3.

This sequence joins TRBV21-1 and TRBJ1-2; the DNA was not compared with TRBD1, the D call given in the table. TRBV21-1 is labeled a pseudogene. CDR3 length: 12 residues. The DNA for the CDR3 is TGTGCCAGCATCAGAGAGGGGGAGGGCTACACCTTC. It specifies CASIREGEGYTF.

CDR3 DNA: TGCGCCAGCAGCCAGGGGACAGGGAATGAAAAACTGTTTTTT. Translation gives CASSQGTGNEKLFF. This chain links TRBV5-1 with TRBJ1-4; 9 positions match TRBD1. The CDR3 totals 14 residues. V was clipped by 4 bases and J by 5 bases; unmatched bases: 3. CDR1 is SGHRS, CDR2 YFSETQ, per germline.

J is TRBJ2-6 and V is TRBV28; unclear D gene. The CDR3 has 14 amino acids. V lost 5 bases and J lost 2, with 7 bases in between. CDR1 is MDHEN and CDR2 is SYDVKM in the germline V gene. The CDR3 nucleotides are TGTGCCAGCAGTCCTTCTGCTGGGGCCAACGTCCTGACTTTC. It translates to CASSPSAGANVLTF.

The rearrangement links TRBV11-2 to TRBJ2-7; 8 bases are shared with TRBD1. The CDR3 consists of 14 residues. Per germline, CDR1 SGHAT and CDR2 FQNNGV. Trimming cost V 8 bases and J 5 bases; bases outside gene matches: 11. As DNA, the CDR3 is TGTGCCAGCCGACGAGTCGGACAGGGAAACGAGCAGTACTTC. Translating it yields CASRRVGQGNEQYF.

V is TRBV18 and J is TRBJ1-1, with a possible D match to TRBD1 (6 bases). V was pared by 1 base and J by 3 bases, with 6 bases between. Germline lookup yields CDR1 KGHSH and CDR2 LQKENI. The CDR3 contains 13 residues. CDR3 bases: TGTGCCAGCTCACCACAGGGGGACACTGAAGCTTTCTTT. This gives the protein CASSPQGDTEAFF.

This chain links TRBV7-2 with TRBJ1-2; unclear D gene. V was shortened by 0 bases and J by 2 bases, with 4 bases between the two germline ends. The V gene's germline CDR1 is SGHTA and CDR2 FQGNSA. The CDR3 sequence is 13 residues long. The CDR3 coding sequence is TGTGCCAGCAGCTTAGCCGGGAACTATGGCTACACCTTC. Its translation: CASSLAGNYGYTF.

This chain joins TRBV7-3 and TRBJ2-5; possible D gene TRBD2, 5 bases. Trimming pared 5 bases from V and 7 bases from J, leaving 14 bases between. Germline-derived CDR1 and CDR2 are SGHTA and FQGTGA. This CDR3 has 13 residues. The CDR3: CASSPSPVGTQYF. In DNA, the CDR3 is TGTGCCAGCAGCCCTAGCCCGGTGGGGACCCAGTACTTC.

DNA for the CDR3: TGCGCCAGCAGCCAAGATCAAGGGGATAGAGACGCTGAAGCTTTCTTT. It translates to CASSQDQGDRDAEAFF. The chain links TRBV4-3 to TRBJ1-1, with D possibly matching TRBD1 (5 bases). CDR1 and CDR2 (germline): LGHNA, YSLEER. V gave up 0 bases and J gave up 6 bases, with 17 bases separating them. There are 16 residues in the CDR3.

This clone showed up just a few times. The J gene is TRBJ2-7, the V gene TRBV11-3, with 10 bases that match TRBD2. Germline V lookup: CDR1 SGHNT, CDR2 YENEEA. CDR3 size: 15 residues. The junction had 7 bases not matched to a gene; V was cut back by 2 bases and J by 6 bases. The CDR3 spells CASSLSSSSGGEQYF. In nucleotides, the CDR3 is TGTGCCAGCAGCTTAAGTTCGTCTAGCGGGGGCGAGCAGTACTTC.

The chain couples TRBV18 to TRBJ2-1; 9 positions match TRBD1. After removal of 3 bases from V and 2 bases from J, the junction contained 5 bases not matched to a gene. The CDR3 is made up of 16 amino acids. CDR1 is KGHSH and CDR2 is LQKENI in the germline V gene. The CDR3 protein is CASSPRQGVAYNEQFF. CDR3 DNA: TGTGCCAGCTCACCCCGACAGGGGGTCGCCTACAATGAGCAGTTCTTC. Looking up the rest from reference TRBV18 and TRBJ2-1 gives the full variable domain: NAGVMQNPRHLVRRRGQEARLRCSPMKGHSHVYWYRQLPEEGLKFMVYLQKENIIDESGMPKERFSAEFPKEGPSILRIQQVVRGDSAAYFCASSPRQGVAYNEQFFGPGTRLTVL.

The chain employs TRBV19 and TRBJ2-3; a possible D gene is TRBD1 (6 bases). CDR1 and CDR2 (germline): LNHDA, SQIVND (reference sequence). This CDR3 has 13 amino acids. The V end lost 6 bases, the J end lost 5 bases, and 12 bases lay between the germline ends. The CDR3 spells CASRPNREDTQYF. In DNA form, the CDR3 reads TGTGCCAGTAGACCGAACAGGGAAGATACGCAGTATTTT.

The chain carries TRBV5-1 and TRBJ2-3, with TRBD1 as a possible D gene (5 bases). Germline CDR1 is SGHRS and CDR2 is YFSETQ. Trimming stripped 5 bases from V and 4 bases from J, with 17 bases between. This CDR3 is 15 amino acids long. CDR3 nucleotide sequence: TGCGCCAGCAGGCGTGCGTCAGGGCATGCAGATACGCAGTATTTT. Translated: CASRRASGHADTQYF.

The chain is built from TRBV10-3 and TRBJ2-1; tentatively, D is TRBD2 (5 bases). The V end lost 4 bases, the J end lost 0 bases, and 7 bases lay between the germline ends. Germline assignment: CDR1 ENHRY and CDR2 SYGVKD. The CDR3 is made up of 14 amino acids. The CDR3 sequence: CAISGGSSYNEQFF. The DNA for the CDR3 is TGTGCCATCAGTGGAGGGAGCTCCTACAATGAGCAGTTCTTC.

This clone was counted a single time. The CDR3 loop reads CASSWTSGVTYEQYF. CDR3 nucleotides: TGTGCCAGCAGCTGGACTAGCGGGGTCACCTACGAGCAGTACTTC. The chain uses TRBV11-2 and TRBJ2-7, with 12 bases identical to TRBD2. There are 15 residues in the CDR3. Germline lookup yields CDR1 SGHAT and CDR2 FQNNGV. V lost 4 bases to trimming and J lost 2 bases; unmatched junction nucleotides: 3.

This chain uses TRBV30 with TRBJ2-3, with 10 positions matching TRBD2. Germline loops: CDR1 GTSNPN, CDR2 SVGIG (reference sequence). This CDR3 has 15 residues. With 2 bases clipped from V and 4 bases from J, the junction kept 6 bases outside the gene matches. This CDR3 reads CAWSRASGSADTQYF. The DNA for the CDR3 is TGTGCCTGGAGTAGGGCTAGCGGGAGTGCAGATACGCAGTATTTT.

The chain joins TRBV11-3 to TRBJ1-3, with D tentatively TRBD1 (5 bases). CDR1 is SGHNT and CDR2 is YENEEA in the germline V gene. V shed 5 bases and J shed 4 bases, with 24 bases lying between them. The CDR3 runs 18 residues. The CDR3 spells CASSPLYFPGGSGNTIYF. CDR3 in DNA: TGTGCCAGCAGCCCCTTATATTTCCCGGGGGGGTCCGGAAACACCATATATTTT.

DNA for the CDR3: TGCGCCAGCAGCTTAGGACTAGCGGGCCGTACCTACGAGCAGTACTTC. This encodes CASSLGLAGRTYEQYF. V is TRBV5-1 and J is TRBJ2-7; 11 bases are a match to TRBD2. Germline V gene data show CDR1 as SGHRS and CDR2 as YFSETQ. V trimming: 2 bases; J trimming: 2 bases; junction bases outside the gene matches: 6. The CDR3 sequence is 16 residues long.